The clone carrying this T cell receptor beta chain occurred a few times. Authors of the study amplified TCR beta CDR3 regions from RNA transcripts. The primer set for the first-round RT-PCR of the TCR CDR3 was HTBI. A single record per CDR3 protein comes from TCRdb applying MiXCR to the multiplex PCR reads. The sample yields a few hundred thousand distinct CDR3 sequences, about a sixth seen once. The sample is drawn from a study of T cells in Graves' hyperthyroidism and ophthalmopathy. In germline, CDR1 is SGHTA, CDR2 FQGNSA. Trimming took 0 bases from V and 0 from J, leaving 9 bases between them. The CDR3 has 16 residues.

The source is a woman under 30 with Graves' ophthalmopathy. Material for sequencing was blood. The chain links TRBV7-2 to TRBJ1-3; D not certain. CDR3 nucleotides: TGTGCCAGCAGCTTAGCGCGGGCACTCTCTGGAAACACCATATATTTT. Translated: CASSLARALSGNTIYF.